Each of the 2 T cell receptor beta chains below was sequenced from the same sample in a study of T cells in women clearing cervical HPV infection. Assay used: immunoSEQ multiplex PCR; TCRdb lists only in-frame clones, some missing. The listing contains just under 35,000 clones. Sequencing was done on a sample of blood buffy coat. The receptors were gathered from a woman aged 18-70 years with a cervical HPV16 infection that either progressed to CIN3+ or cleared (not recorded which).

Notes on this clone: The read terminates 3 residues ahead of where the CDR3 ends, so the germline J gene completes it. V is TRBV7-9 and J is TRBJ2-7, with 7 bases fitting TRBD1. The CDR3 loop spans 14 amino acids. Germline assignment: CDR1 SEHNR and CDR2 FQNEAQ (reference sequence). V shed 7 bases, J shed 4 bases, and the junction held 10 bases outside the gene matches. CDR3 loop: CASTLTGILYEQYF. CDR3 bases read: TGTGCCAGCACCCTGACAGGGATTCTGTACGAG.

A remark on this clone: Coverage ceases 3 residues before the CDR3 finishes, and the germline J gene fills in the end. The chain carries TRBV2 and TRBJ2-5; TRBD1 agrees at 9 bases. After removal of 4 bases from V and 6 bases from J, the junction contained 6 bases not matched to a gene. The CDR3 length is 14 residues. Germline V gene data show CDR1 as SNHLY and CDR2 as FYNNEI. Partial CDR3 DNA: TGTGCCAGCAGTGTTGGGACAGGGTTACAGACC. It is translated as CASSVGTGLQT. The full-length CDR3 reads as CASSVGTGLQTQYF. Full variable domain (rest looked up from reference TRBV2 and TRBJ2-5): EPEVTQTPSHQVTQMGQEVILRCVPISNHLYFYWYRQILGQKVEFLVSFYNNEISEKSEIFDDQFSVERPDGSNFTLKIRSTKLEDSAMYFCASSVGTGLQTQYFGPGTRLLVL.